Following are 12 T cell receptor beta chains from one sample sequenced in a study of shared clonotypes between healthy human individuals. Clones were sequenced by immunoSEQ multiplex PCR, and TCRdb holds only the in-frame ones, with some missing. The table lists about 490,000 clones, around three quarters of them singletons. Specimen: PBMCs. The receptors were sampled from a woman aged 40-49 years in good health. Some clones in this sample may be carry-over from other donors' samples.

This clone was seen at least ten times. Different DNA sequences within this sample yield the same CDR3. This sequence joins TRBV27 and TRBJ1-5; D call uncertain. Germline CDR1 and CDR2: MNHEY and SMNVEV (reference sequence). V was pared by 5 bases and J by 5 bases, with 13 bases between. The CDR3 extends over 14 amino acids. CDR3 amino acids: CASSPLGRDQPQHF. CDR3 DNA: TGTGCCAGCAGTCCACTCGGGCGAGATCAGCCCCAGCATTTT.

This clone was counted between two and nine times. This rearrangement joins TRBV30 to TRBJ1-1, with a weak D call TRBD1 (5 bases). CDR1 GTSNPN and CDR2 SVGIG come from the germline V gene (reference sequence). This CDR3 region has 10 residues. V shed 1 base and J shed 12 bases, with 9 bases lying between them. The CDR3 is CAWSGQRPFF. The CDR3 region has the DNA TGTGCCTGGAGTGGACAGAGGCCTTTCTTT.

The chain joins TRBV6-1 to TRBJ1-1; D is undetermined. CDR1 and CDR2 from the germline V gene are MNHNS and SASEGT. V was clipped by 3 bases and J by 0 bases, with 5 bases between them. The length of the CDR3 is 13 residues. The CDR3 here is CASSDLVNTEAFF. The CDR3 DNA reads as TGTGCCAGCAGTGATTTGGTGAACACTGAAGCTTTCTTT.

The rearrangement links TRBV6-5 to TRBJ2-7; 8 bases map to TRBD1. V shed 2 bases and J 3 bases; nucleotides not matched to a gene: 6. CDR3 length: 15 amino acids. Germline V lookup: CDR1 MNHEY, CDR2 SVGAGI. The CDR3 spells CASSYGGQADYEQYF. CDR3 coding DNA: TGTGCCAGCAGTTACGGGGGACAGGCGGACTACGAGCAGTACTTC.

A few counts support this clone. This chain joins TRBV6-6 and TRBJ1-2; D gene uncertain. This CDR3 region has 12 residues. Germline V gene sequence: CDR1 MNHNY, CDR2 SVGAGI (reference sequence). V lost 9 bases to trimming and J lost 8 bases, with 16 bases between them. In nucleotides, the CDR3 is TGTGCCAGTGCTACGGGCGTTGGGGGCTACACCTTC. Its protein is CASATGVGGYTF.

The chain uses TRBV6-6 and TRBJ2-3; the match to TRBD2 covers 9 bases. The V segment lost 2 bases and the J segment 5 bases; nucleotides outside the gene matches: 8. The CDR3 runs to 16 residues. Germline lookup yields CDR1 MNHNY and CDR2 SVGAGI (reference sequence). CDR3 residues: CASSYRAGGPGDTQYF. CDR3 nucleotides: TGTGCCAGCAGTTACAGGGCGGGAGGGCCTGGAGATACGCAGTATTTT.

This clone has a handful of counts. The chain combines TRBV5-1 with TRBJ2-2, with D unresolved. The germline V gene encodes CDR1 SGHRS and CDR2 YFSETQ. Trimming stripped 4 bases from V and 0 bases from J, with 10 bases between. This CDR3 is built from 15 residues. Written as DNA, the CDR3 is TGCGCCAGCAGCCCCACCGGCCCGAACACCGGGGAGCTGTTTTTT. As protein: CASSPTGPNTGELFF.

Notes on this clone: A much more abundant neighbour one base away suggests this may be a read error. DNA of the CDR3: TGTGCCAGCAGCTTAAAAGAGACCCAGTACTTC. This sequence encodes CASSLKETQYF. The rearrangement uses TRBV7-6 and TRBJ2-5; D remains unclear. From germline, CDR1 is SGHVS and CDR2 FNYEAQ. The CDR3 is made up of 11 amino acids. V lost 2 bases and J lost 3, with 1 base in between.

The chain uses TRBV11-2 and TRBJ2-7; 8 nucleotides match TRBD2. Germline CDR1 SGHAT, CDR2 FQNNGV. V gave up 8 bases and J gave up 0 bases; unmatched junction bases: 6. The CDR3 has 14 residues. The CDR3 loop is CASENSGSSYEQYF. CDR3 nucleotides: TGTGCCAGCGAGAACAGCGGGAGCTCCTACGAGCAGTACTTC.

There are a few counts of this clone. Other nucleotide sequences in the sample specify the same CDR3. V gene TRBV7-6 combines with J gene TRBJ2-2; D gene ambiguous. CDR3 size: 13 residues. Trimming took off 2 bases at V and 0 bases at J, with 1 base between the two ends. Germline V gene lookup returns CDR1 SGHVS and CDR2 FNYEAQ. This chain's CDR3 is CASSLTNTGELFF. CDR3 DNA sequence: TGTGCCAGCAGCTTAACGAACACCGGGGAGCTGTTTTTT.

The V and J genes are TRBV19 and TRBJ1-5, with D tentatively TRBD1 (6 bases). The ends were cut back, 5 bases at V and 3 bases at J, with 11 bases in the middle. CDR1 and CDR2 from the germline V gene are LNHDA and SQIVND (reference sequence). CDR3 length equals 14 residues. CDR3 sequence (DNA): TGTGCCAGTAGTGATGGACAGTTCAATCAGCCCCAGCATTTT. Its translation: CASSDGQFNQPQHF.

The genes are TRBV27 and TRBJ2-7; TRBD1 matches at 10 bases. The V gene's germline CDR1 is MNHEY and CDR2 SMNVEV (reference sequence). Trimming took 3 bases from V and 4 from J; bases not matched to a gene: 6. This CDR3 spans 15 amino acids. The DNA of the CDR3 is TGTGCCAGCAGTTTCGGGGGGACAGGGGCATACGAGCAGTACTTC. Translating gives CASSFGGTGAYEQYF.